This entry lists 32 T cell receptor beta chains sequenced from one sample in a study of spatial heterogeneity in lung cancer. Time point here: sample taken at primary tumor resection. From the 5' RACE reads, TCRdb called clonotypes with MiXCR, one entry per CDR3 protein. The table shows about 8,000 distinct CDR3 sequences, with 9.7% occurring only once. The starting material was normal lung tissue next to the tumor, obtained at surgery. The receptors come from a male donor with early-stage non-small cell lung cancer.

This clonotype was seen ten or more times. The chain employs TRBV7-2 and TRBJ2-3, with 7 bases that match TRBD1. J lost 4 bases, V lost 1 base, and 20 bases had no gene match. Per germline, CDR1 SGHTA and CDR2 FQGNSA. The CDR3 runs 20 residues. CDR3 sequence (DNA): TGTGCCAGCAGCTTAGGGACAGGAAAACGCGTCGGGTTTCCCGCAGATACGCAGTATTTT. It encodes CASSLGTGKRVGFPADTQYF.

Judged by abundance, this clonotype is large (0.1 to 1%). The chain links TRBV20-1 to TRBJ1-5; 8 positions agree with TRBD1. The trim removed 5 bases at V and 6 bases at J, leaving 12 bases unmatched. There are 15 residues in the CDR3. Per germline, CDR1 DFQATT and CDR2 SNEGSKA (reference sequence). The CDR3 DNA reads as TGCAGTGCTCCCCTCCTGGACAGGGCGGGTCAGCCCCAGCATTTT. Translation gives CSAPLLDRAGQPQHF.

V is TRBV5-5 and J is TRBJ1-5; D remains unclear. The CDR3 runs to 14 residues. V was cut by 3 bases and J by 3 bases, with 10 bases left in between. Germline V gene lookup returns CDR1 SGHKS and CDR2 YYEKEE (reference sequence). As DNA, the CDR3 is TGTGCCAGCAGCTCCACGGGGTACAATCAGCCCCAGCATTTT. Its translation is CASSSTGYNQPQHF.

There are many counts of this clonotype. The rearrangement links TRBV7-2 to TRBJ2-3; D ambiguous. The length of the CDR3 is 12 residues. Trimming took off 3 bases at V and 2 bases at J, with 3 bases between the two ends. Germline-derived CDR1 and CDR2 are SGHTA and FQGNSA. The CDR3 DNA sequence: TGTGCCAGCAGCTTTTTCACAGATACGCAGTATTTT. Translated: CASSFFTDTQYF. The complete variable domain, with remaining parts taken from reference TRBV7-2 and TRBJ2-3, reads GAGVSQSPSNKVTEKGKDVELRCDPISGHTALYWYRQSLGQGLEFLIYFQGNSAPDKSGLPSDRFSAERTGGSVSTLTIQRTQQEDSAVYLCASSFFTDTQYFGPGTRLTVL.

The table lists this clonotype with many counts. The chain combines TRBV5-1 with TRBJ1-4; D remains unclear. This CDR3 comprises 14 residues. Germline V lookup: CDR1 SGHRS, CDR2 YFSETQ. V lost 0 bases to trimming and J lost 3 bases, with 6 bases between them. CDR3 region: CASSLDSSNEKLFF. In nucleotides, the CDR3 is TGCGCCAGCAGCTTGGACTCTTCTAATGAAAAACTGTTTTTT.

This clonotype ranks as medium-sized. The V call is TRBV5-6, the J call TRBJ2-1; 8 bases agree with TRBD2. The germline gives CDR1 SGHDT, CDR2 YYEEEE. Trimming cost V 1 base and J 7 bases; bases outside gene matches: 10. The CDR3 runs to 16 residues. In DNA, the CDR3 is TGTGCCAGCAGCTTGACTTTGTTTAGCGGGGTAAATGAGCAGTTCTTC. Translated: CASSLTLFSGVNEQFF.

This clonotype was recorded at least ten times. Sequence at one end of the junction differs from germline and may be a read error. The V call is TRBV7-3, the J call TRBJ2-2; perhaps TRBD1 as D (6 bases). Per the germline V gene, CDR1 is SGHTA and CDR2 is FQGTGA. The CDR3 contains 13 residues. Here the CDR3 reads CASSITGSGELFF. Written as DNA, the CDR3 is TGTGCCAGCAGCATAACAGGGTCCGGGGAGCTGTTTTTT.

This clonotype is medium-sized within its sample. V is TRBV7-8 and J is TRBJ2-7; 9 bases are a match to TRBD1. J gave up 6 bases and V 5 bases, and 8 bases lay outside the gene matches. This CDR3 region has 14 residues. CDR1 and CDR2 from the germline V gene are SGHVS and FQNEAQ. The CDR3 DNA reads as TGTGCCAGCAGCATATCCGGGACAGGGACCGAGCAGTACTTC. Its protein is CASSISGTGTEQYF.

This clonotype was observed many times. The chain recombines TRBV11-2 with TRBJ1-1, with 8 nucleotides matching TRBD1. In germline, CDR1 is SGHAT, CDR2 FQNNGV. Trimming removed 0 bases from V and 12 bases from J; junction bases left unmatched: 6. The CDR3 spans 13 residues. For the CDR3, the DNA is TGTGCCAGCAGCTTAGATGGACAGGGTAGGCCTTTCTTT. This codes for CASSLDGQGRPFF.

By proportion, this clonotype is medium-sized. J is TRBJ2-2 and V is TRBV18; 7 bases are a match to TRBD1. V lost 2 bases to trimming and J lost 4 bases; unmatched junction nucleotides: 7. CDR1 is KGHSH and CDR2 is LQKENI in the germline V gene. The CDR3 is 16 residues long. DNA of the CDR3: TGTGCCAGCTCACCATCGACAAACAGGGGCACCGGGGAGCTGTTTTTT. This encodes CASSPSTNRGTGELFF.

This clonotype was found many times. V usage is TRBV12-3 or TRBV12-4 and J usage is TRBJ2-7; no clear D. There are 13 residues in the CDR3. V was trimmed by 10 bases and J by 3 bases, leaving 16 bases between them. The CDR3 sequence is CATASGSHYEQYF. DNA of the CDR3: TGTGCCACCGCCTCCGGGTCACACTACGAGCAGTACTTC.

This clonotype showed up many times. The chain joins TRBV20-1 to TRBJ1-4; D unclear. This CDR3 comprises 13 residues. Trimming took 6 bases from V and 6 from J, leaving 14 bases between them. The V gene's germline CDR1 is DFQATT and CDR2 SNEGSKA (reference sequence). CDR3 coding DNA: TGCAGTGCAAGCAGTGGAGGTGATGAAAAACTGTTTTTT. It specifies CSASSGGDEKLFF.

The table lists this clonotype with many counts. The V and J genes are TRBV27 and TRBJ1-2; TRBD1 agrees at 8 bases. With V trimmed by 5 bases and J by 8 bases, 10 bases remained unmatched. Germline lookup yields CDR1 MNHEY and CDR2 SMNVEV (reference sequence). The CDR3 runs 14 residues. The CDR3 region has the DNA TGTGCCAGCAGTGATACGACAGGGGCGGGAGGCTACACCTTC. Its protein is CASSDTTGAGGYTF.

Relative to its sample, this clonotype is medium-sized. The chain has TRBV7-3 and TRBJ1-1, with no clear D. V dropped 2 bases and J dropped 1 base, with 5 bases sitting between them. In germline, CDR1 is SGHTA, CDR2 FQGTGA. The CDR3 has 13 amino acids. The CDR3 region is CASSLLANTEAFF. The CDR3 DNA sequence: TGTGCCAGCAGCTTATTGGCGAACACTGAAGCTTTCTTT.

This clonotype was seen at least ten times. The chain has TRBV30 and TRBJ2-3, with 7 bases aligning to TRBD2. The CDR3 is 17 amino acids. V gave up 0 bases and J gave up 0 bases; unmatched junction bases: 9. CDR1 GTSNPN and CDR2 SVGIG come from the germline V gene (reference sequence). This chain's CDR3 is CAWSVQPLGGSTDTQYF. CDR3 nucleotides: TGTGCCTGGAGTGTACAGCCATTGGGGGGGAGCACAGATACGCAGTATTTT.

At least ten counts were recorded for this clonotype. V and J are TRBV7-9 and TRBJ2-7, with 8 nucleotides matching TRBD1. Germline-derived CDR1 and CDR2 are SEHNR and FQNEAQ (reference sequence). CDR3 size: 15 residues. Losses at the gene ends were 2 bases for V and 3 bases for J; bases not matched to a gene: 6. The CDR3, as DNA: TGTGCCAGCAGCTTATCCGAGACAGGGGTCTACGAGCAGTACTTC. This gives the protein CASSLSETGVYEQYF.

Relative to its sample, this clonotype is medium-sized (0.01 to 0.1%). V gene TRBV7-3 combines with J gene TRBJ2-1; 10 bases map to TRBD1. The CDR3 is 14 amino acids. Looked up from germline, CDR1 is SGHTA and CDR2 is FQGTGA. Losses at the gene ends were 5 bases for V and 10 bases for J; bases not matched to a gene: 8. The DNA for the CDR3 is TGTGCCAGCAGCGGAGGGACAGGGGCCGGGGAGCAGTTCTTC. Protein: CASSGGTGAGEQFF.

This clonotype was observed at least ten times. The chain combines TRBV18 with TRBJ2-3, with 8 bases matching TRBD1. CDR3 size: 16 residues. From germline, CDR1 is KGHSH and CDR2 LQKENI. V lost 0 bases, J lost 1 base, and 3 bases stayed unmatched. This CDR3 reads CASSPPNRGGTDTQYF. CDR3 nucleotides: TGTGCCAGCTCACCACCGAACAGGGGGGGCACAGATACGCAGTATTTT.

This clonotype was observed at least ten times. The CDR3 DNA is TGCGCCAGCAGATTTGATACCGGGGAGCTGTTTTTT. Protein sequence: CASRFDTGELFF. The rearrangement links TRBV5-1 to TRBJ2-2; D remains ambiguous. The CDR3 totals 12 residues. From germline, CDR1 is SGHRS and CDR2 YFSETQ. V lost 5 bases and J lost 5, with 7 bases in between.

This clonotype has ten or more counts. The V call is TRBV7-2, the J call TRBJ2-3, with TRBD2 identical over 16 bases. The V segment lost 6 bases and the J segment 1 base; nucleotides outside the gene matches: 1. Germline lookup yields CDR1 SGHTA and CDR2 FQGNSA. The CDR3 runs 16 residues. CDR3 region: CASRGTSGGGTDTQYF. CDR3 nucleotides: TGTGCCAGCAGAGGGACTAGCGGGGGGGGCACAGATACGCAGTATTTT.

This clonotype was found many times. This sequence joins TRBV19 and TRBJ2-1, with 11 bases that match TRBD1. With V trimmed by 6 bases and J by 9 bases, 10 bases remained unmatched. Germline V lookup: CDR1 LNHDA, CDR2 SQIVND (reference sequence). The CDR3 totals 15 residues. The CDR3 reads CASRPGTGGAGEQFF. Written as DNA, the CDR3 is TGTGCCAGTAGGCCCGGGACAGGGGGGGCCGGTGAGCAGTTCTTC.

The chain combines TRBV20-1 with TRBJ2-7; no firm D call. The V end lost 4 bases, the J end lost 5 bases, and 12 bases lay between the germline ends. This CDR3 comprises 12 residues. Per the germline V gene, CDR1 is DFQATT and CDR2 is SNEGSKA (reference sequence). This chain's CDR3 is CSANSQLDEQYF. The CDR3 DNA follows: TGCAGTGCTAACTCGCAGTTGGACGAGCAGTACTTC.

This clonotype was seen repeatedly, ten times or more. The V call is TRBV6-6, the J call TRBJ2-6, with 11 bases lining up with TRBD1. V trimming: 5 bases; J trimming: 1 base; junction bases outside the gene matches: 7. Looked up from germline, CDR1 is MNHNY and CDR2 is SVGAGI (reference sequence). The CDR3 spans 18 residues. This CDR3 is CASSNRDRGLSGANVLTF. The CDR3 nucleotides are TGTGCCAGCAGTAACCGGGACAGGGGGTTATCTGGGGCCAACGTCCTGACTTTC.

This clonotype was counted at least ten times. The V call is TRBV7-2, the J call TRBJ2-1, with D uncertain. CDR3 length: 15 residues. V dropped 2 bases and J dropped 6 bases, with 14 bases sitting between them. From germline, CDR1 is SGHTA and CDR2 FQGNSA. Here the CDR3 reads CASSLSAPPSNEQFF. CDR3 in DNA: TGTGCCAGCAGCTTAAGTGCCCCTCCAAGCAATGAGCAGTTCTTC.

This clonotype showed up many times. The J gene is TRBJ2-7, the V gene TRBV6-5, with D possibly matching TRBD2 (6 bases). CDR1 and CDR2 from the germline V gene are MNHEY and SVGAGI. This CDR3 region has 13 residues. Trimming removed 5 bases from V and 3 bases from J, with 11 bases in between. In DNA form, the CDR3 reads TGTGCCAGCAGTCTCGTCGGGAGCTACGAGCAGTACTTC. Its protein product is CASSLVGSYEQYF.

This clonotype was counted at least ten times. V is TRBV29-1 and J is TRBJ2-5; perhaps TRBD1 as D (6 bases). Trimming took off 6 bases at V and 2 bases at J, with 7 bases between the two ends. The V gene's germline CDR1 is SQVTM and CDR2 ANQGSEA. This CDR3 comprises 11 residues. The CDR3 loop reads CSVGQQETQYF. Written as DNA, the CDR3 is TGCAGCGTCGGACAGCAAGAGACCCAGTACTTC.

This clonotype rates as medium-sized. The gene calls are TRBV11-2 and TRBJ2-5; D gene unclear. From germline, CDR1 is SGHAT and CDR2 FQNNGV. Trimming pared 1 base from V and 1 base from J, leaving 7 bases between. The length of the CDR3 is 14 residues. CDR3 coding DNA: TGTGCCAGCAGCTTAGCCCTCGGCCAAGAGACCCAGTACTTC. Encoded protein: CASSLALGQETQYF.

The rearrangement uses TRBV11-2 and TRBJ2-1, with D maybe TRBD2 (7 bases). The V end lost 2 bases, the J end lost 7 bases, and 21 bases lay between the germline ends. CDR1 is SGHAT, CDR2 FQNNGV, per germline. The CDR3 is made up of 17 amino acids. The CDR3 DNA reads TGTGCCAGCAGCTTACTCGGGCCAACGGGGGGCCAGAATGAGCAGTTCTTC. It yields the protein CASSLLGPTGGQNEQFF.

A single count supports this clonotype. This chain connects TRBV12-3 or TRBV12-4 to TRBJ2-5; 15 bases line up with TRBD2. Unmatched junction bases numbered 9, after V lost 5 bases and J lost 2 bases. The CDR3 sequence is 18 residues long. CDR3 nucleotides: TGTGCCAGCAGTCAGGGGACTAGCGGGGGGCCCGGGCAAGAGACCCAGTACTTC. Protein: CASSQGTSGGPGQETQYF.

This clonotype is deemed medium-sized. This chain connects TRBV6-6 to TRBJ1-1; no clear D. CDR1 is MNHNY and CDR2 is SVGAGI in the germline V gene (reference sequence). Trimming took 6 bases from V and 1 from J, leaving 15 bases between them. The CDR3 contains 15 residues. In DNA, the CDR3 is TGTGCCAGCAGCCCCGGTGACACTCGGAACACTGAAGCTTTCTTT. Translated, it gives CASSPGDTRNTEAFF.

This clonotype is categorized as medium-sized. This rearrangement joins TRBV5-1 to TRBJ1-5, with D possibly TRBD1 on 6 matching bases. The CDR3 loop spans 15 amino acids. Germline loops: CDR1 SGHRS, CDR2 YFSETQ. With 5 bases removed from V and 4 bases from J, the gap between germline ends came to 16 bases. Here the CDR3 DNA reads TGCGCCAGCAGATCAGGGGTACTGGAAAATCAGCCCCAGCATTTT. Its translation is CASRSGVLENQPQHF.

This clonotype is labeled as medium-sized. The chain uses TRBV7-3 and TRBJ2-7; weak D call: TRBD2 (5 bases). CDR3 length: 14 amino acids. V was cut by 7 bases and J by 5 bases, with 18 bases left in between. Germline V lookup: CDR1 SGHTA, CDR2 FQGTGA. CDR3 in DNA: TGTGCCAGCAAGCAGGACTCCCAAAGCCACGAGCAGTACTTC. Amino acids: CASKQDSQSHEQYF.